This entry lists 31 T cell receptor beta chains sequenced from one sample in a study of T cells in narcolepsy. Using immunoSEQ multiplex PCR, the repertoire was profiled, and TCRdb retains in-frame clones only, with some absent. In the table there are 30,000 to 40,000 clones, approximately 78% of which are singletons. Sequenced input: CD45RA- memory CD4+ T cells from PBMCs. The receptors derive from a human donor with narcolepsy.

This chain joins TRBV4-1 and TRBJ2-3; perhaps TRBD1 as D (5 bases). This CDR3 is built from 12 residues. Trimming removed 2 bases from V and 5 bases from J, with 5 bases in between. Germline V gene lookup returns CDR1 MGHRA and CDR2 YSYEKL. CDR3 DNA sequence: TGCGCCAGCAGCCAAAGGGGAGATACGCAGTATTTT. Translated: CASSQRGDTQYF.

A word on this clone: A junction end diverges from the germline sequence, so it may reflect a read error. The V gene is TRBV7-7, the J gene TRBJ2-2; tentatively, D is TRBD1 or TRBD2 (5 bases each). Germline V CDR1 and CDR2: SSHAT, FNYEAQ (reference sequence). The CDR3 has 14 residues. The CDR3 nucleotides are TGTGCTAGCAGCTCCCAGGGAGTCGCCGGGGAGCTGTTTTTT. This sequence encodes CASSSQGVAGELFF.

The chain is built from TRBV30 and TRBJ2-2; 7 bases fit TRBD2. V dropped 8 bases and J dropped 1; count of bases not matched to a gene: 4. The CDR3 extends over 13 amino acids. CDR1 is GTSNPN and CDR2 is SVGIG in the germline V gene (reference sequence). The CDR3 nucleotides read TGTGCCGGGACGGGGGGGAACACCGGGGAGCTGTTTTTT. Its protein is CAGTGGNTGELFF.

The chain links TRBV9 to TRBJ2-4; D unclear. V was clipped by 0 bases and J by 3 bases, with 19 bases between them. The CDR3 runs to 18 residues. Germline CDR1 reads SGDLS; CDR2 reads YYNGEE. CDR3 nucleotides: TGTGCCAGCAGCGTAGGTGGAGCCACGACGTTCGACAAAAACATTCAGTACTTC. The encoded protein is CASSVGGATTFDKNIQYF.

Only one count was recorded for this clone. The chain has TRBV7-9 and TRBJ2-1, with D perhaps given as TRBD1 or TRBD2 (5 bases each). CDR3 length: 14 amino acids. Germline CDR1 and CDR2: SEHNR and FQNEAQ (reference sequence). The V end was cut by 2 bases, the J end by 3 bases, with 8 bases between. CDR3 nucleotide sequence: TGTGCCAGCAGCTTATCAGGGAGCTACAATGAGCAGTTCTTC. Its translation is CASSLSGSYNEQFF.

The J gene is TRBJ2-3, the V gene TRBV5-1, with 8 bases identical to TRBD1. The J segment lost 3 bases and the V segment lost 4 bases, leaving 1 base of the junction unmatched. The length of the CDR3 is 13 residues. Germline V lookup: CDR1 SGHRS, CDR2 YFSETQ. CDR3 in DNA: TGCGCCAGCAGCCGACAGGGGACAGATACGCAGTATTTT. Protein: CASSRQGTDTQYF.

The chain recombines TRBV6-1 with TRBJ2-1; 7 positions match TRBD1. V shed 2 bases and J 4 bases; nucleotides not matched to a gene: 8. Germline loops: CDR1 MNHNS, CDR2 SASEGT. The CDR3 runs 16 residues. The CDR3: CASSEYETGMYNEQFF. Here the CDR3 DNA reads TGTGCCAGCAGTGAATACGAGACAGGGATGTACAATGAGCAGTTCTTC.

The genes are TRBV5-1 and TRBJ2-7, with a tentative D call TRBD1 (6 bases). V was trimmed by 4 bases and J by 3 bases, leaving 11 bases between them. The CDR3 runs to 13 residues. Germline CDR1 SGHRS, CDR2 YFSETQ. The CDR3 DNA is TGCGCCAGCAGCGAGGGGGACGGCTACGAGCAGTACTTC. Amino acid sequence: CASSEGDGYEQYF.

The chain is built from TRBV2 and TRBJ2-2; possibly TRBD1 for D (6 bases). The germline V and J ends were trimmed by 8 bases and 6 bases, with 10 bases remaining between them. Germline V gene sequence: CDR1 SNHLY, CDR2 FYNNEI. The CDR3 runs to 12 residues. CDR3: CASQRGSGELFF. DNA for the CDR3: TGTGCCAGCCAGAGGGGGTCCGGGGAGCTGTTTTTT.

In this sample, this clone turned up once. The chain couples TRBV30 to TRBJ1-5; 7 bases are shared with TRBD1. J lost 4 bases, V lost 0 bases, and 3 bases had no gene match. This CDR3 is 14 amino acids long. Germline CDR1 and CDR2: GTSNPN and SVGIG (reference sequence). The DNA for the CDR3 is TGTGCCTGGAGTGTACAGGGGATTAATCAGCCCCAGCATTTT. This translates into CAWSVQGINQPQHF. The whole variable domain, filled in from reference TRBV30 and TRBJ1-5, reads SQTIHQWPATLVQPVGSPLSLECTVEGTSNPNLYWYRQAAGRGLQLLFYSVGIGQISSEVPQNLSASRPQDRQFILSSKKLLLSDSGFYLCAWSVQGINQPQHFGDGTRLSIL.

The CDR3 coding sequence is TGTGCCAGCAGTTACAGGACAGGGTCGGCCGGGGAGCTGTTTTTT. It yields the protein CASSYRTGSAGELFF. The chain carries TRBV6-6 and TRBJ2-2; 8 positions agree with TRBD1. Germline CDR1 is MNHNY and CDR2 is SVGAGI (reference sequence). CDR3 length equals 15 residues. V lost 2 bases, J lost 6 bases, and 5 bases stayed unmatched.

The chain uses TRBV5-1 and TRBJ1-6, with D unclear. Per germline, CDR1 SGHRS and CDR2 YFSETQ. The CDR3 loop spans 17 amino acids. Trimming removed 0 bases from V and 5 bases from J, with 15 bases in between. The CDR3: CASSLVSGLDNNSPLHF. The CDR3 DNA is TGCGCCAGCAGCTTGGTGTCAGGCCTAGATAATAATTCACCCCTCCACTTT.

This chain connects TRBV19 to TRBJ1-2; TRBD1 is a possible D gene (6 bases). V was shortened by 5 bases and J by 4 bases, with 23 bases between the two germline ends. CDR1 is LNHDA and CDR2 is SQIVND in the germline V gene (reference sequence). The CDR3 consists of 17 residues. In DNA form, the CDR3 reads TGTGCCAGTAGTCCAGGTGATGCGGGGGGCGCGGCCTATGGCTACACCTTC. Protein product: CASSPGDAGGAAYGYTF.

CDR3 nucleotide sequence: TGTGCCAGCAGCCCAGGTTCAGGGGTCCAGACAGATACGCAGTATTTT. Translated, it gives CASSPGSGVQTDTQYF. The rearrangement uses TRBV9 and TRBJ2-3; weak D call: TRBD1 (6 bases). The V end was cut by 4 bases, the J end by 3 bases, with 18 bases between. The CDR3 totals 16 residues. Germline loops: CDR1 SGDLS, CDR2 YYNGEE.

The chain joins TRBV5-1 to TRBJ1-2, with 7 positions matching TRBD1. V shed 3 bases, J shed 0 bases, and the junction held 5 bases outside the gene matches. CDR3 length: 15 amino acids. Germline CDR1 reads SGHRS; CDR2 reads YFSETQ. CDR3 sequence: CASSSTGSTNYGYTF. The DNA for the CDR3 is TGCGCCAGCAGCTCGACAGGGTCAACTAACTATGGCTACACCTTC. The entire variable domain, with the rest obtained from reference TRBV5-1 and TRBJ1-2, is as follows: KAGVTQTPRYLIKTRGQQVTLSCSPISGHRSVSWYQQTPGQGLQFLFEYFSETQRNKGNFPGRFSGRQFSNSRSEMNVSTLELGDSALYLCASSSTGSTNYGYTFGSGTRLTVV.

The V call is TRBV5-1, the J call TRBJ1-2; perhaps TRBD1 as D (5 bases). Trimming pared 4 bases from V and 2 bases from J, leaving 9 bases between. Germline values: CDR1 SGHRS, CDR2 YFSETQ. CDR3 length: 13 residues. The CDR3 DNA follows: TGCGCCAGCAGCATGGGACGGAACTATGGCTACACCTTC. Its protein is CASSMGRNYGYTF.

The chain recombines TRBV6-6 with TRBJ2-1; unclear D gene. Germline V CDR1 and CDR2: MNHNY, SVGAGI (reference sequence). V shed 8 bases and J shed 4 bases, with 6 bases lying between them. This CDR3 spans 11 amino acids. DNA of the CDR3: TGTGCCAGCGAACAGTACAATGAGCAGTTCTTC. It codes for CASEQYNEQFF.

The rearrangement links TRBV9 to TRBJ2-3; D remains ambiguous. Per the germline V gene, CDR1 is SGDLS and CDR2 is YYNGEE. This CDR3 region has 14 residues. Trimming left V 4 bases short and J 1 base short, with 10 bases between. CDR3 residues: CASSQHSGTDTQYF. Here the CDR3 DNA reads TGTGCCAGCAGCCAGCACTCCGGCACAGATACGCAGTATTTT.

This clone has just one count. The DNA for the CDR3 is TGCGCCAGCAGCACGACAGGGGGTGGCTACACCTTC. It specifies CASSTTGGGYTF. The chain has TRBV5-1 and TRBJ1-2; 9 positions match TRBD1. The V segment lost 4 bases and the J segment 7 bases; nucleotides outside the gene matches: 2. From germline, CDR1 is SGHRS and CDR2 YFSETQ. CDR3 length: 12 amino acids. Full variable domain (outside the CDR3, taken from reference TRBV5-1 and TRBJ1-2): KAGVTQTPRYLIKTRGQQVTLSCSPISGHRSVSWYQQTPGQGLQFLFEYFSETQRNKGNFPGRFSGRQFSNSRSEMNVSTLELGDSALYLCASSTTGGGYTFGSGTRLTVV.

The chain joins TRBV5-6 to TRBJ1-5, with D uncertain. V was clipped by 2 bases and J by 6 bases, with 12 bases between them. This CDR3 has 14 residues. Germline-derived CDR1 and CDR2 are SGHDT and YYEEEE. The DNA of the CDR3 is TGTGCCAGCAGCTTTGGTTTGGAGGGTCAGCCCCAGCATTTT. This gives the protein CASSFGLEGQPQHF.

This clone appeared once. CDR3 sequence (DNA): TGCGCCAGCAGCTTGTCGTCGGGGGCCCAAGAGACCCAGTACTTC. Protein product: CASSLSSGAQETQYF. J is TRBJ2-5 and V is TRBV5-1, with D perhaps assigned TRBD1 or TRBD2 (6 bases each). The CDR3 runs to 15 residues. Trimming cost V 1 base and J 1 base, with 11 bases left between them. Germline loops: CDR1 SGHRS, CDR2 YFSETQ.

The chain uses TRBV7-2 and TRBJ1-5, with D perhaps TRBD1 (5 bases). CDR1 and CDR2 from the germline V gene are SGHTA and FQGNSA. Trimming removed 5 bases at V and 7 bases at J, with 15 bases between. This CDR3 comprises 14 residues. The CDR3 region has the DNA TGTGCCAGCAGCCCAGGGACCGTGGAGCAGCCCCAGCATTTT. Amino acids: CASSPGTVEQPQHF.

The chain has TRBV5-1 and TRBJ2-7; D is possibly TRBD1 (6 bases). Per the germline V gene, CDR1 is SGHRS and CDR2 is YFSETQ. Trimming took off 1 base at V and 3 bases at J, with 14 bases between the two ends. CDR3 length equals 15 residues. CDR3 protein: CASSLLQGRNYEQYF. The CDR3 DNA sequence: TGCGCCAGCAGCTTGTTGCAGGGGCGGAACTACGAGCAGTACTTC.

This clone came up once. The chain links TRBV14 to TRBJ2-1; D gene ambiguous. The V and J ends lost 5 bases and 9 bases respectively, with 8 bases between them. The CDR3 extends over 11 amino acids. Germline CDR1 SGHDN, CDR2 FVKESK. CDR3 loop: CASSVTIEQFF. In nucleotides, the CDR3 is TGTGCCAGCAGCGTTACAATTGAGCAGTTCTTC.

Here the CDR3 reads CASSFNRGREETQYF. CDR3 nucleotide sequence: TGTGCCAGCAGCTTCAACAGGGGGCGCGAGGAGACCCAGTACTTC. The chain uses TRBV7-2 and TRBJ2-5, with TRBD1 matching over 9 bases. The CDR3 contains 15 residues. Germline CDR1 SGHTA, CDR2 FQGNSA. V gave up 3 bases and J gave up 5 bases; unmatched junction bases: 7.

J is TRBJ2-2 and V is TRBV19; 11 nucleotides match TRBD1. The CDR3 runs 15 residues. V was pared by 9 bases and J by 5 bases, with 8 bases of the junction left unmatched. Germline assignment: CDR1 LNHDA and CDR2 SQIVND (reference sequence). CDR3 coding DNA: TGTGCCAGCTCCTTGGGACAGGGGGGGACCGGGGAGCTGTTTTTT. This sequence encodes CASSLGQGGTGELFF.

By its share, this clone is medium-sized. This chain joins TRBV19 and TRBJ1-4; D unclear. This CDR3 comprises 12 residues. Trimming took 5 bases from V and 8 from J, leaving 9 bases between them. Germline V gives CDR1 LNHDA, CDR2 SQIVND (reference sequence). In DNA, the CDR3 is TGTGCCAGTAGTCTGTCATTGGAAAAACTGTTTTTT. As protein: CASSLSLEKLFF.

The rearrangement joins TRBV2 to TRBJ2-7, with D possibly being TRBD2 (6 bases). The CDR3 consists of 11 residues. Germline CDR1 SNHLY, CDR2 FYNNEI. V dropped 6 bases and J dropped 6 bases, with 9 bases sitting between them. In nucleotides, the CDR3 is TGTGCCAGCAGATTGGGGGGCGAGCAGTACTTC. As protein: CASRLGGEQYF.

The J gene is TRBJ1-2, the V gene TRBV6-5, with TRBD1 matching 7 bases. The CDR3 extends over 14 amino acids. The J segment lost 1 base and the V segment lost 3 bases, leaving 2 bases of the junction unmatched. Germline assignment: CDR1 MNHEY and CDR2 SVGAGI. The CDR3 DNA sequence: TGTGCCAGCAGTTATCGACAGGGTAACTATGGCTACACCTTC. It codes for CASSYRQGNYGYTF.

The DNA of the CDR3 is TGCGCCAGCAGCTTGACAGGGGGGAATCAGCCCCAGCATTTT. Protein sequence: CASSLTGGNQPQHF. The genes are TRBV5-1 and TRBJ1-5, with 8 nucleotides matching TRBD1. Germline V gene sequence: CDR1 SGHRS, CDR2 YFSETQ. The CDR3 covers 14 residues. After removal of 1 base from V and 4 bases from J, the junction contained 1 base not matched to a gene.

This sequence joins TRBV7-9 and TRBJ1-3, with TRBD1 identical over 8 bases. The CDR3 runs to 15 residues. CDR1 is SEHNR and CDR2 is FQNEAQ in the germline V gene (reference sequence). The V segment lost 4 bases and the J segment 0 bases; nucleotides outside the gene matches: 2. The CDR3, as DNA: TGTGCCAGCAGCTCGGGACAGGTCTCTGGAAACACCATATATTTT. Translated: CASSSGQVSGNTIYF.